These 11 T cell receptor beta chains were sequenced from one sample in a study of T-cell memory formation after mild COVID-19. TCRdb called the 5' RACE reads again in MiXCR, with one record for every CDR3 protein. Of some 50,000 distinct CDR3 sequences in the sample, 9% to 15% were seen once. Sequences were obtained from PBMCs or a T cell subset sorted from them (not recorded which). The receptors come from a man aged 18 to 30 who had mild COVID-19 (a few samples of this study predate the infection). Cell type and time point are not known.

This clonotype was seen once. A read error is possible here, since a much larger clone lies one base away. The chain combines TRBV5-1 with TRBJ2-5, with TRBD1 as a possible D gene (5 bases). This CDR3 region has 13 residues. Germline values: CDR1 SGHRS, CDR2 YFSETQ. CDR3 region: CDSSLLGAETQYF. In nucleotides, the CDR3 is TGCGACAGCAGCTTGTTAGGGGCAGAGACCCAGTACTTC.

The chain uses TRBV28 and TRBJ2-2; tentatively, D is TRBD2 (6 bases). This CDR3 contains 14 residues. The germline gives CDR1 MDHEN, CDR2 SYDVKM. V was cut by 6 bases and J by 2 bases, with 10 bases left in between. The CDR3, as DNA: TGTGCCAGCAGGTCGGGGGACAACACCGGGGAGCTGTTTTTT. Translation gives CASRSGDNTGELFF. Supplemented by reference TRBV28 and TRBJ2-2, the full variable domain reads DVKVTQSSRYLVKRTGEKVFLECVQDMDHENMFWYRQDPGLGLRLIYFSYDVKMKEKGDIPEGYSVSREKKERFSLILESASTNQTSMYLCASRSGDNTGELFFGEGSRLTVL.

The sample holds a few counts of this clonotype. The chain carries TRBV4-3 and TRBJ1-5; 9 bases line up with TRBD1. The CDR3 is 17 amino acids. The V and J ends lost 2 bases and 3 bases, in that order; junction bases with no gene match: 8. CDR1 LGHNA and CDR2 YSLEER come from the germline V gene. The CDR3 bases are TGCGCCAGCAGCCAAACACACAGGGGGCTAAACAATCAGCCCCAGCATTTT. The encoded protein is CASSQTHRGLNNQPQHF.

Only a few counts were recorded for this clonotype. The CDR3 here is CASSLEVTGDGYTF. The CDR3 DNA follows: TGTGCCAGCAGCTTAGAAGTGACAGGGGATGGCTACACCTTC. The chain couples TRBV7-8 to TRBJ1-2, with 8 bases that match TRBD1. Germline trimming cut 1 base from V and 6 bases from J; bases unmatched to any gene: 4. This CDR3 region has 14 residues. The V gene's germline CDR1 is SGHVS and CDR2 FQNEAQ.

Ten or more counts support this clonotype. CDR3 DNA sequence: TGCAGTGCCGTCCCGGGACAGGGTTCGGATACGCAGTATTTT. Its protein product is CSAVPGQGSDTQYF. The V and J genes are TRBV20-1 and TRBJ2-3, with 9 bases that match TRBD1. Germline V CDR1 and CDR2: DFQATT, SNEGSKA (reference sequence). V lost 6 bases and J lost 6; bases outside the gene matches: 10. CDR3 length: 14 residues.

This clonotype was picked up a small number of times. The J gene is TRBJ2-3, the V gene TRBV5-1, with unresolved D. The CDR3 loop spans 15 amino acids. V was pared by 2 bases and J by 0 bases, with 10 bases between. Per germline, CDR1 SGHRS and CDR2 YFSETQ. The CDR3 here is CASSFDPISTDTQYF. The CDR3 DNA sequence: TGCGCCAGCAGCTTCGACCCTATTAGCACAGATACGCAGTATTTT.

This clonotype appeared many times. This CDR3 reads CASSLGTLDNSPLHF. The CDR3 nucleotides are TGTGCCAGCAGCTTAGGTACTCTCGATAATTCACCCCTCCACTTT. The rearrangement links TRBV7-9 to TRBJ1-6; no reliable D call. Germline CDR1 reads SEHNR; CDR2 reads FQNEAQ (reference sequence). The ends were cut back, 1 base at V and 5 bases at J, with 9 bases in the middle. This CDR3 has 15 amino acids.

This clonotype turned up a few times. This chain connects TRBV6-5 to TRBJ1-5, with a possible D match to TRBD1 (5 bases). Germline V gene data show CDR1 as MNHEY and CDR2 as SVGAGI. CDR3 size: 15 residues. V was pared by 5 bases and J by 0 bases, with 11 bases between. The DNA for the CDR3 is TGTGCCAGCAGTACTTACAGGAGTAGCAATCAGCCCCAGCATTTT. Encoded protein: CASSTYRSSNQPQHF.

This clonotype was recorded a few times. The J gene is TRBJ2-4, the V gene TRBV7-2; D gene uncertain. Per the germline V gene, CDR1 is SGHTA and CDR2 is FQGNSA. This CDR3 is built from 14 residues. Trimming removed 3 bases from V and 0 bases from J, with 6 bases in between. The CDR3 region is CASSLALAKNIQYF. The CDR3 DNA follows: TGTGCCAGCAGCTTGGCATTAGCCAAAAACATTCAGTACTTC.

This chain joins TRBV12-3 or TRBV12-4 and TRBJ2-5; D may be TRBD1 (5 bases). The length of the CDR3 is 15 residues. The V end lost 3 bases, the J end lost 1 base, and 12 bases lay between the germline ends. The chain's CDR3 is CASSFSSGAQETQYF. The CDR3 DNA sequence: TGTGCCAGCAGTTTTTCCAGTGGGGCCCAAGAGACCCAGTACTTC.

This clonotype was found a few times. The chain joins TRBV18 to TRBJ2-2; perhaps TRBD2 as D (5 bases). The V gene lost 6 bases and the J gene lost 6 bases, with 14 bases spanning the gap. This CDR3 has 14 residues. Germline CDR1 is KGHSH and CDR2 is LQKENI. CDR3 protein: CASSQDLTAGELFF. The CDR3 DNA sequence: TGTGCCAGCTCGCAGGACTTAACGGCCGGGGAGCTGTTTTTT.